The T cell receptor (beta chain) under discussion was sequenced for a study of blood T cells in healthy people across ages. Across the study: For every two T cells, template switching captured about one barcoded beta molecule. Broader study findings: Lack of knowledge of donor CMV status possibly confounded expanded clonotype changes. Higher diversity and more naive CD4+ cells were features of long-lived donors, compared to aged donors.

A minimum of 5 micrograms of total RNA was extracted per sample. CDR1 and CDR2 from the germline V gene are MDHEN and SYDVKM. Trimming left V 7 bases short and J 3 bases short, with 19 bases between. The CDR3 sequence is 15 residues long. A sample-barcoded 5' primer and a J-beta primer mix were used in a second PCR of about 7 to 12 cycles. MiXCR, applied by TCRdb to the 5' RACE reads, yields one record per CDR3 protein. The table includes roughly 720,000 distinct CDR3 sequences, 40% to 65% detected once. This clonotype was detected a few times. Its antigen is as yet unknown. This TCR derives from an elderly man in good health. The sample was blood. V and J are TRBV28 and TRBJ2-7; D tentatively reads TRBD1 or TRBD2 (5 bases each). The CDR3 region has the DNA TGTGCCAGCATAGGGGACCGTGGGGCGGGCTACGAGCAGTACTTC. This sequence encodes CASIGDRGAGYEQYF.